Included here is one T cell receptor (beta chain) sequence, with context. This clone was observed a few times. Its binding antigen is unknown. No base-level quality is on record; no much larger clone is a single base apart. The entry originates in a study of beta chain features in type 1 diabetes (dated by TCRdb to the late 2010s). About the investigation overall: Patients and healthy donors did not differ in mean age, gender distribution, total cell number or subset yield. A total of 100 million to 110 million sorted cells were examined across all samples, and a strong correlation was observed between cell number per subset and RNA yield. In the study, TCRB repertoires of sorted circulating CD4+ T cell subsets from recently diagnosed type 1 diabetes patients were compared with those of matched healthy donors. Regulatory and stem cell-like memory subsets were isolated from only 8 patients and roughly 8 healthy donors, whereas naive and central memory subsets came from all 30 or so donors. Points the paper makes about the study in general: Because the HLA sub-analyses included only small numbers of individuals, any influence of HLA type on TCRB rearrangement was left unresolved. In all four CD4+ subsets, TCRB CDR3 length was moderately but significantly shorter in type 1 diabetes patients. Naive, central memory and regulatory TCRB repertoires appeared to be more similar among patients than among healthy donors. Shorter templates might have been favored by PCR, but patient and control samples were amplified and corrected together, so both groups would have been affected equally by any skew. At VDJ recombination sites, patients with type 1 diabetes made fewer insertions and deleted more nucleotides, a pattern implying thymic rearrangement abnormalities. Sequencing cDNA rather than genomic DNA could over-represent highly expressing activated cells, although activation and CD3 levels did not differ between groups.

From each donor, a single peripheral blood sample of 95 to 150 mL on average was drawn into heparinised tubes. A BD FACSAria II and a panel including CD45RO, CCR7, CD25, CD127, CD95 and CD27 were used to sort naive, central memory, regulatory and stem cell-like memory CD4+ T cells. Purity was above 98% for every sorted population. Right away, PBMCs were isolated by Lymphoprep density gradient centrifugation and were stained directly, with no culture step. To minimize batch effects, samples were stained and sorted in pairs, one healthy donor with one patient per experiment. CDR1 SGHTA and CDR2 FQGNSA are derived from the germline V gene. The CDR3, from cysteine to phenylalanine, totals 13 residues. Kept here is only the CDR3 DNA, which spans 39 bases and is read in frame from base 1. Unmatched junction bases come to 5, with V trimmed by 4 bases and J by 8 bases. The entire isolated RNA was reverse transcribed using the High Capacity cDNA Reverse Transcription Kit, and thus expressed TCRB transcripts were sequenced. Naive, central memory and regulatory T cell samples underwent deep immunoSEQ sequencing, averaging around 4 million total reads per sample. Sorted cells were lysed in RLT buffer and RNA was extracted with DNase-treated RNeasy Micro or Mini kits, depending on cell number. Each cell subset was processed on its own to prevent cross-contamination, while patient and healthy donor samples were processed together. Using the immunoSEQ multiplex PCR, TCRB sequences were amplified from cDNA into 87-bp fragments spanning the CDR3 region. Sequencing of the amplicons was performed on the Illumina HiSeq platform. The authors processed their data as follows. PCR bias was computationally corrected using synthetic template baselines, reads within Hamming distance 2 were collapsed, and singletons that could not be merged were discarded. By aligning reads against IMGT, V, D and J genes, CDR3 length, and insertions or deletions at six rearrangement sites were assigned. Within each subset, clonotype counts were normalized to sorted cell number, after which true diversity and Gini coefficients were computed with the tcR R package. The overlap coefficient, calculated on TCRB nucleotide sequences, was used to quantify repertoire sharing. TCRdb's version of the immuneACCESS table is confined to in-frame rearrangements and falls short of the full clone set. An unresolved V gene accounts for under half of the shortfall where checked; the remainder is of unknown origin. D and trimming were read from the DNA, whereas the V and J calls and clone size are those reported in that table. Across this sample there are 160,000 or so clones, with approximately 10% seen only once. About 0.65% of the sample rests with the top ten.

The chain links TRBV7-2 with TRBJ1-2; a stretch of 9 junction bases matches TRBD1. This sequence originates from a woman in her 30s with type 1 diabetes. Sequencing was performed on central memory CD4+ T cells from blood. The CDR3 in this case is CASSSDRGYGYTF. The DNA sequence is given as TGTGCCAGCAGCTCGGACAGGGGTTACGGCTACACCTTC.